This TCR beta chain was captured by sequencing in a study of regulatory T cells in long-lasting Graves disease. Study results and caveats: There were preferences for TRBV28, TRBJ1-2 and TRBJ2-5 in persistent disease.

This sample's time point: newly diagnosed GD, antithyroid drugs for less than 3 months. RNA isolated from PBMCs was used to make the TCR library. This clonotype was seen at least ten times. Its antigen is still unknown. With iRepertoire HTBI primers and Arm-PCR of CDR3 regions, TCR beta libraries were built. TCRdb called the multiplex PCR reads again in MiXCR, with one record for every CDR3 protein. This sample has 440,000 or so distinct CDR3 sequences; about a sixth occur once, and the top ten carry about 11%. The V gene end was trimmed by 7 bases and the J gene end by 7 bases; junction bases not matched to a gene: 13. Germline CDR1 MDHEN, CDR2 SYDVKM. This CDR3 spans 16 amino acids. This same sample was also taken into another study, of T cells in Graves' hyperthyroidism and ophthalmopathy. That study reports: Ophthalmopathy was identified by the model a median around 5.9 months ahead of onset.

The receptor's source is a woman in her 30s with Graves disease. The chain uses TRBV28 and TRBJ2-7; 13 nucleotides agree with TRBD2. The sample consisted of peripheral blood mononuclear cells (PBMCs), taken at new diagnosis, from a patient treated with antithyroid drugs. The CDR3 is CASTDGGLAGPLEQYF. CDR3 sequence (DNA): TGTGCCAGCACCGACGGGGGACTAGCGGGACCCCTTGAGCAGTACTTC.